A selection of T cell receptor beta chains follows, all from one sample in a study of cytomegalovirus exposure and HLA in healthy donors. Sequencing used immunoSEQ multiplex PCR; TCRdb keeps in-frame clones, though not all of them. The sample lists around 120,000 clones; just over 70% were seen once. Sequenced sample: PBMCs. The receptors come from a woman between 55 and 75 years old in good health and CMV-seropositive. The conserved cysteine and the conserved F or W are not part of the CDR3 here.

V gene: TRBV11-2
CDR3 protein: ASSSTDGANQPQH

V gene: TRBV6-1
CDR3 protein: ASSEQTAGRTEAF

V gene: TRBV6-5
CDR3 protein: ASNSAGPNEKLF

V gene: TRBV10-2
CDR3 protein: ASSPDRVGGYT

V gene: TRBV6-6
CDR3 protein: ASSTNGDRGNTIY

V gene: TRBV11-3
CDR3 protein: ASSLDSSYNEQF

V gene: TRBV7-8
CDR3 protein: ASSLAAGSTEAF

V gene: TRBV2
CDR3 protein: ASSEGTPTYGYT

V gene: TRBV29-1
CDR3 protein: SVSDRGPDTQY

V gene: TRBV11-2
CDR3 protein: ASSLRTNRGGFNYGYT

V gene: TRBV5-1
CDR3 protein: ASSSGTGGGEKLF

V gene: TRBV7-9
CDR3 protein: SGQGEGSPLH

V gene: TRBV9
CDR3 protein: ASSVSLLTSGRTDTQY

V gene: TRBV5-1
CDR3 protein: ASSFVAGYNTGELF

V gene: TRBV7-2
CDR3 protein: ASSLGGTNNSPLH

V gene: TRBV10-3
CDR3 protein: AISSEGGGPVAF

V gene: TRBV6-5
CDR3 protein: ASSSRDRNYEQY

V gene: TRBV9
CDR3 protein: ASTGDPRASGNTIY

V gene: TRBV2
CDR3 protein: ASSGQGRISPLH

V gene: TRBV13
CDR3 protein: ASSSPRVAGSQETQY